This T cell receptor beta chain was profiled in a study of T cells in Graves' hyperthyroidism and ophthalmopathy (dated by TCRdb to the late 2010s). About the study as a whole: Peripheral blood samples were taken at the time of initial diagnosis, prior to any treatment. To identify TCR V-J signatures that set the groups apart, the researchers used a discovery cohort of 95 to 100 patients, made up of 40 to 45 with Graves' ophthalmopathy and some 56 with stable Graves' hyperthyroidism. Prospective prediction of ophthalmopathy was tested in an independent validation cohort consisting of 18 hyperthyroidism patients and some 16 patients who later progressed to ophthalmopathy. The roughly 94 discovery patients were randomly split 7:3 into training and test sets. Thyroid tissue and blood T-cell repertoires from more than five Graves' hyperthyroidism patients were also compared in the study. After sampling, hyperthyroidism patients received methimazole starting at 30 mg daily, and ophthalmopathy patients received high-dose intravenous methylprednisolone. The paper describes TCR Vbeta CDR3 sequencing of roughly 130 peripheral blood samples, made up of about 41 ophthalmopathy patients, some 80 hyperthyroidism patients and about 17 progressor patients. Overall study results and their limits: In cross-validation, a model built on a 13 V-J signature told ophthalmopathy apart from stable hyperthyroidism with under 90% sensitivity and about 81% specificity, and in testing the same model reached 80%/75%. Sample size was not statistically predetermined, and investigators were not blinded to group allocation. Blood samples also contained most of the expanded thyroid clonotypes (frequency above 0.001), which suggests that blood repertoires may reflect thyroid immune responses. During validation, the model predicted progression to ophthalmopathy a median of approximately six months ahead of onset, with almost 71% sensitivity and about 75% specificity.

The sample holds many counts of this clonotype. Which antigen it targets is not known. Base qualities are not provided; no much larger clone lies one nucleotide away. Hyperthyroidism patients were aged 18 to 65 years and newly diagnosed, with disease duration of less than 2 months. Any patient with an uncontrolled infection, another autoimmune disease, pregnancy or lactation was excluded. Diagnoses relied on clinical symptoms, serum thyroxine and TRAb, thyroid ultrasound and orbital computed tomography. Blood from progressor patients was collected at the time of first diagnosis with hyperthyroidism, before any ophthalmopathy symptoms had appeared. PBMCs were isolated from about 9.2 ml of fresh peripheral blood by Ficoll-Paque density gradient centrifugation. Progressor patients were first diagnosed with Graves' hyperthyroidism and then developed ophthalmopathy during follow-up. Trizol reagent was used to extract total RNA, and RNA quality was then checked on an Agilent 2100 Bioanalyzer.

Based on the germline V gene (reference sequence), the CDR1 and CDR2 sequences are SEHNR and FQNEAQ. V is reduced by 4 bases and J by 6 bases, leaving a spacing of 7 bases between them. Reading from cysteine to phenylalanine, the CDR3 counts 12 amino acids. Just the 36-base CDR3 DNA is kept, in frame starting at base 1. The TCR beta CDR3 regions were amplified from RNA transcripts. The first round of RT-PCR for the TCR CDR3 was performed with the HTBI primer set and the Qiagen OneStep RT-PCR kit. Libraries were constructed in a second round of multiplex PCR, after which size selection and purification were performed. Sequencing of the libraries was done on an Illumina HiSeq2000 using paired-end 100 bp reads. The paper's data handling went like this. SOAPnuke was used to process the raw data, with reads discarded if the reads contained adapters or uncalled bases, had a mean Phred below 15, or lacked an exact constant-primer or identifier match. COPE v1.2.5 was used to merge the high-quality paired reads, and each unique nucleotide sequence was defined as a clonotype. MiTCR v1.1 was used to align clonotypes to the IMGT TRBV, TRBD and TRBJ reference segments. The analysis included only V-J combinations with a frequency above 0.0001, which together covered around 99% of the repertoires. A TCS score was defined as the ratio between F50 (clonal expansion) and ExV (chaos), using BLOSUM62-based TCRdist between CDR3 peptides within each V-J. Welch's t-statistics and random forest reduced 500 to 550 V-J features to 10 to 15, which were used in a naive Bayes classifier (R e1071). In TCRdb, the public reads were trimmed at Q25 with fastp and aligned with MiXCR, with productive beta chains retained. Rows are unified per CDR3 protein, each entry keeping the most common DNA and genes. TCRdb, rather than the study authors, made the V and J calls. For this sample there are around 380,000 distinct CDR3 sequences; about 14% appear just once. 20% to 25% of the sample lies in the top ten.

The receptor's source is a man in his thirties or forties with Graves' hyperthyroidism that later progressed to Graves' ophthalmopathy. The sequence joins TRBV7-9 to TRBJ2-1; there is no confident call for the D gene. Material for sequencing was blood. CDR3 protein: CASSSPSNEQFF. The base sequence is TGTGCCAGCAGCTCCCCCAGCAATGAGCAGTTCTTC.